Listed below are T cell receptor beta chains from one sample, sequenced in a study of T-cell reconstitution after alpha-beta-depleted transplantation in children. TCRdb reprocessed the PCR reads via MiXCR and lists one record per CDR3 protein. The data hold about 900,000 distinct CDR3 sequences, with roughly 29% observed a single time. The sample consisted of PBMCs, mostly from graft donor cells, taken 360 days after TCRalphabeta/CD19-depleted stem cell transplant. The receptor source for this set is a boy less than two years old who had a stem cell transplant for SCID, so the T cells may come from the graft donor. The CDR3 runs from the conserved cysteine through the conserved F or W. The D gene is left open where the match is weak. The size field is filled for only some rows; it gives once, few, many or a size class.

v_gene	d_gene	j_gene	abundance	CDR3nt	CDR3aa
TRBV12-3/TRBV12-4	NA	TRBJ1-1	NA	TGTGCCAGCACCCCTGAAGCTTTCTTT	CASTPEAFF
TRBV10-3	TRBD1	TRBJ2-1	few	TGTGCCATCAGTGGAAGAGGCCGCCTCGGACAGGGGGTTCATGAGCAGTTCTTC	CAISGRGRLGQGVHEQFF
TRBV4-2	NA	TRBJ1-1	NA	TGTGCCAGCAGACTGACCGGTCGGGGCGGCACTGAAGCTTTCTTT	CASRLTGRGGTEAFF
TRBV12-3/TRBV12-4	NA	TRBJ1-1	few	TGTGCCAGCAGTTTGGGGGTAAGGGGCACTGAAGCTTTCTTT	CASSLGVRGTEAFF
TRBV7-9	NA	TRBJ2-3	NA	TGTGCCAGCAGGCACAGGGTAGCGACAGATACGCAGTATTTT	CASRHRVATDTQYF
TRBV20-1	TRBD1	TRBJ1-4	NA	TGCAGTGCTAGGCGGACAGGGGGAAATGAAAAACTGTTTTTT	CSARRTGGNEKLFF
TRBV7-8	NA	TRBJ2-1	NA	TGTGCCAGCAGCCGGCTCGTGGAGGCCGGGCCCTACAATGAGCAGTTCTTC	CASSRLVEAGPYNEQFF
TRBV28	TRBD2	TRBJ2-3	NA	TGTGCCAGCAGTCCCCGGGTAGCGGGGGTGCTCAGCACAGATACGCAGTATTTT	CASSPRVAGVLSTDTQYF
TRBV5-1	NA	TRBJ2-1	NA	TGCGCCAGCAAGCCCACCCTCTCCTACAATGAGCAGTTCTTC	CASKPTLSYNEQFF
TRBV5-1	NA	TRBJ1-4	NA	TGCGCCAGCAGCTTGGGCGGACAGCCGGATGAAAAACTGTTTTTT	CASSLGGQPDEKLFF
TRBV5-1	TRBD2	TRBJ2-1	NA	TGCGCCAGCAGCCCCGACCCGGGACTAGCGGAGGGGCCGGGCAATGAGCAGTTCTTC	CASSPDPGLAEGPGNEQFF
TRBV5-1	TRBD1	TRBJ1-2	NA	TGCGCCAGCACTGCAGGAGGGACAGACTATGGCTACACCTTC	CASTAGGTDYGYTF
TRBV18	NA	TRBJ1-1	NA	TGTGCCAGCTCACCACTACTGACAGGAAGTGAAGCTTTCTTT	CASSPLLTGSEAFF
TRBV7-2	TRBD2	TRBJ2-2	NA	TGTGCCAGCAGCTCCCTAGCGGCCGCGAACACCGGGGAGCTGTTTTTT	CASSSLAAANTGELFF
TRBV7-9	NA	TRBJ1-1	NA	TGTGCCAGCAGCCAGACCCGACAGGCTGAAGCTTTCTTT	CASSQTRQAEAFF
TRBV5-1	TRBD1	TRBJ1-2	NA	TGCGCCAGCAGCTTAGCGCCCAACAGGGGGCAGAATGGCTACACCTTC	CASSLAPNRGQNGYTF
TRBV5-1	NA	TRBJ1-1	NA	TGCGCCAGCATTCAACACCTCGGGAGACGCACTGAAGCTTTCTTT	CASIQHLGRRTEAFF
TRBV6-5	NA	TRBJ2-7	NA	TGTGCCAGCAGGTTAGATGCAGGGAGCTACGAGCAGTACTTC	CASRLDAGSYEQYF
TRBV18	NA	TRBJ2-7	NA	TGTGCCAGCTCACCGGGAGGATCTGACGAGCAGTACTTC	CASSPGGSDEQYF
TRBV12-3/TRBV12-4	NA	TRBJ1-1	NA	TGTGCCAGCAGTATTGACAGCCCGTTTGAAGCTTTCTTT	CASSIDSPFEAFF
TRBV29-1	TRBD2	TRBJ2-5	NA	TGCAGCGTTGAGCCGGGACTAGCGGGGGGGCCGGGGGAGACCCAGTACTTC	CSVEPGLAGGPGETQYF
TRBV15	NA	TRBJ2-3	few	TGTGCCACCAGCAAAGACGGCGGTACGCAGTATTTT	CATSKDGGTQYF
TRBV20-1	TRBD1	TRBJ2-7	few	TGCAGTGCAACGACAGGGGGCTCCTACGAGCAGTACTTC	CSATTGGSYEQYF
TRBV12-3/TRBV12-4	NA	TRBJ2-5	few	TGTGCCAGCAGTTTCGGGACACTAGGCCCCCAAGAGACCCAGTACTTC	CASSFGTLGPQETQYF
TRBV27	NA	TRBJ1-1	NA	TGTGCCAGCAGTTTAACTCCCAGGGTTGGGGGCACTGAAGCTTTCTTT	CASSLTPRVGGTEAFF
TRBV11-2	TRBD1	TRBJ1-3	NA	TGTGCCAGCAGCTTAGTCCAAGCAAACAATTACAGGGGCGGTGGAAACACCATATATTTT	CASSLVQANNYRGGGNTIYF
TRBV2	NA	TRBJ1-1	NA	TGTGCCAGCAGTGAAGCGTCGTTCAGGAACACTGAAGCTTTCTTT	CASSEASFRNTEAFF
TRBV18	TRBD1	TRBJ2-5	NA	TGTGCCAGCGGACCACAGGGGATCCAAGAGACCCAGTACTTC	CASGPQGIQETQYF
TRBV5-1	NA	TRBJ2-2	NA	TGCGCCAGCAGCTTAAACCCGGGACCCACGGGCACCGGGGAGCTGTTTTTT	CASSLNPGPTGTGELFF
TRBV25-1	NA	TRBJ2-1	NA	TGTGCCAGCAGTGAATCCCCGGACAGCTTTTACAATGAGCAGTTCTTC	CASSESPDSFYNEQFF
TRBV6-2/TRBV6-3	NA	TRBJ2-1	NA	TGTGCCAGCAGCCCCCGACAGGTCTTTTACAATGAGCAGTTCTTC	CASSPRQVFYNEQFF
TRBV13	TRBD1	TRBJ2-1	NA	TGTGCCAGCAGCTTTTGGGACAGGGGGCACAATGAGCAGTTCTTC	CASSFWDRGHNEQFF
TRBV11-2	NA	TRBJ2-2	NA	TGTGCCAGCACCAGGAGGGGGCGGACGAACACCGGGGAGCTGTTTTTT	CASTRRGRTNTGELFF
TRBV12-3/TRBV12-4	NA	TRBJ2-4	many	TGTGCCAGCAGTTCCGCCCCAGGGGTGATAGCCAAAAACATTCAGTACTTC	CASSSAPGVIAKNIQYF
TRBV5-1	NA	TRBJ2-7	NA	TGTGCCAGCAGCTTAGGCGCGGGGACCTACGAGCAGTACTTC	CASSLGAGTYEQYF
TRBV5-8	TRBD2	TRBJ2-4	few	TGTGCCAGCAGCTTGCGCCTAGCGGGGGACCTAAAAAACATTCAGTACTTC	CASSLRLAGDLKNIQYF
TRBV9	NA	TRBJ2-3	NA	TGTGCCAGCAGCGTAACCGCAGAGGGCACAGATACGCAGTATTTT	CASSVTAEGTDTQYF
TRBV5-1	NA	TRBJ1-1	NA	TGCGCCAGCAGCTTAGAGAGGATGTCGATGACTGAAGCTTTCTTT	CASSLERMSMTEAFF
TRBV7-3	NA	TRBJ2-5	few	TGTGCCAGCAGCAGAGGGGTTGGCAGGGACATCGGAGAGACCCAGTACTTC	CASSRGVGRDIGETQYF
TRBV11-2	TRBD1	TRBJ2-3	NA	TGTGCCAGCAGCTCACAGGGGCGGACGCAGTATTTT	CASSSQGRTQYF
TRBV5-6	NA	TRBJ1-5	NA	TGTGCCAGCAGCCCCTCCCGGCAGGGTGGGGGCAATCAGCCCCAGCATTTT	CASSPSRQGGGNQPQHF
TRBV10-3	NA	TRBJ2-7	NA	TGTGCCATCGGGGGCGCGGGAGAGCAGTACTTC	CAIGGAGEQYF
TRBV15	NA	TRBJ1-2	few	TGTGCCACCAGCAGAGAAGGGGGTAAATTCCCTTACACCTTC	CATSREGGKFPYTF
TRBV7-2	NA	TRBJ2-2	NA	TGTGCCAGCAGCTTAGGATGGTTCACCGGGGAGCTGTTTTTT	CASSLGWFTGELFF
TRBV4-3	TRBD1	TRBJ2-5	NA	TGCGCCAGCAGCCAAGACGTAGTCAGGGGGCCAGAGACCCAGTACTTC	CASSQDVVRGPETQYF
TRBV3-1	NA	TRBJ2-3	NA	TGTGCCAGCAGCCAAGATCCCTTTCCGCGGACGCAGTATTTT	CASSQDPFPRTQYF
TRBV20-1	TRBD2	TRBJ2-3	many	TGCAGTGCTAGGCTAGCGGGGGGCCCAGATACGCAGTATTTT	CSARLAGGPDTQYF